These 20 T cell receptor beta chains originate from one sample sequenced in a study of blood T cell repertoires in COVID-19. The data were produced by immunoSEQ multiplex PCR, yet TCRdb's version contains in-frame clones alone and is incomplete. This table holds 200,000 to 250,000 clones, 80% to 90% found once. The sample taken for sequencing was peripheral blood. These receptors all come from a middle-aged man with acute or convalescent COVID-19.

The J gene is TRBJ1-1, the V gene TRBV7-9, with D possibly being TRBD1 (6 bases). Germline V gene sequence: CDR1 SEHNR, CDR2 FQNEAQ (reference sequence). V lost 4 bases and J lost 4, with 13 bases in between. CDR3 length: 14 residues. CDR3 sequence (DNA): TGTGCCAGCAGCTCACAGGGTGAAGTCACTGAAGCTTTCTTT. Protein sequence: CASSSQGEVTEAFF. The whole variable domain, filled in from reference TRBV7-9 and TRBJ1-1, reads DTGVSQNPRHKITKRGQNVTFRCDPISEHNRLYWYRQTLGQGPEFLTYFQNEAQLEKSRLLSDRFSAERPKGSFSTLEIQRTEQGDSAMYLCASSSQGEVTEAFFGQGTRLTVV.

The genes are TRBV5-6 and TRBJ2-2; weak D call: TRBD2 (6 bases). The CDR3 is 16 amino acids. The germline V gene encodes CDR1 SGHDT and CDR2 YYEEEE. V was pared by 0 bases and J by 3 bases, with 12 bases between. CDR3 residues: CASSLGEGRYTGELFF. The DNA for the CDR3 is TGTGCCAGCAGCTTGGGAGAGGGGAGGTACACCGGGGAGCTGTTTTTT.

V gene TRBV4-1 combines with J gene TRBJ1-4, with D possibly matching TRBD1 (6 bases). From germline, CDR1 is MGHRA and CDR2 YSYEKL. V shed 0 bases and J shed 6 bases, with 17 bases lying between them. The CDR3 is 17 amino acids. CDR3 bases: TGCGCCAGCAGCCAAGATCCCGGAGGAAGGGGGTATGAAAAACTGTTTTTT. Translated: CASSQDPGGRGYEKLFF.

The V call is TRBV18, the J call TRBJ2-3, with 12 positions matching TRBD2. This CDR3 has 17 residues. The trim removed 5 bases at V and 1 base at J, leaving 7 bases unmatched. The germline V gene has CDR1 KGHSH and CDR2 LQKENI. CDR3 amino acids: CASSSWTSGAGTDTQYF. CDR3 DNA sequence: TGTGCCAGCTCAAGCTGGACTAGCGGGGCCGGCACAGATACGCAGTATTTT.

The V gene is TRBV7-2, the J gene TRBJ1-2; TRBD1 aligns across 8 bases. Germline V gene data show CDR1 as SGHTA and CDR2 as FQGNSA. With V trimmed by 5 bases and J by 3 bases, 11 bases remained unmatched. The CDR3 runs to 16 residues. CDR3 sequence reads: CASSTFPGGRDYGYTF. The CDR3 DNA reads as TGTGCCAGCAGCACTTTCCCAGGGGGCCGGGACTATGGCTACACCTTC.

This chain connects TRBV3-1 (or the pseudogene TRBV3-2) to TRBJ2-1; 7 nucleotides line up with TRBD2. The CDR3 length is 15 residues. V lost 1 base to trimming and J lost 4 bases; unmatched junction nucleotides: 4. The germline gives CDR1 LGHDT, CDR2 YNNKEL (reference sequence). The CDR3 DNA follows: TGTGCCAGCAGCCAAGTTACTAGCGCTTACAATGAGCAGTTCTTC. This gives the protein CASSQVTSAYNEQFF.

The chain has TRBV29-1 and TRBJ2-2, with 10 bases that match TRBD2. Germline V gene lookup returns CDR1 SQVTM and CDR2 ANQGSEA. The CDR3 totals 14 residues. Trimming cost V 4 bases and J 5 bases; bases outside gene matches: 4. The CDR3 DNA sequence: TGCAGCGTTGCCCCAGCGGGGGGGACCGGGGAGCTGTTTTTT. It encodes CSVAPAGGTGELFF.

This chain joins TRBV6-2 or TRBV6-3 and TRBJ2-5; 10 positions agree with TRBD2. Trimming took 2 bases from V and 4 from J; bases not matched to a gene: 4. CDR1 and CDR2 from the germline V gene are MNHEY and SVGEGT. The CDR3 covers 15 residues. The CDR3 reads CASSYKLAGSETQYF. The CDR3 DNA is TGTGCCAGCAGTTACAAACTAGCGGGGTCAGAGACCCAGTACTTC.

V is TRBV2 and J is TRBJ1-5; 9 bases agree with TRBD1. V shed 4 bases and J 6 bases; nucleotides not matched to a gene: 7. Germline V gene lookup returns CDR1 SNHLY and CDR2 FYNNEI. There are 15 residues in the CDR3. The CDR3 region is CASSAEQGAGQPQHF. DNA for the CDR3: TGTGCCAGCAGTGCCGAACAGGGGGCTGGTCAGCCCCAGCATTTT.

The rearrangement joins TRBV3-1 (or the pseudogene TRBV3-2) to TRBJ1-5; D not certain. This CDR3 contains 14 residues. CDR1 LGHDT and CDR2 YNNKEL come from the germline V gene (reference sequence). The V end lost 4 bases, the J end lost 0 bases, and 7 bases lay between the germline ends. CDR3 nucleotides: TGTGCCAGCAGCCCTCCCTATAGCAATCAGCCCCAGCATTTT. This sequence encodes CASSPPYSNQPQHF.

The chain recombines TRBV21-1 with TRBJ1-1; the table's D call, TRBD1, has no DNA check behind it. TRBV21-1 is marked as a pseudogene. The CDR3 contains 15 residues. CDR3 in amino acids: CASRPFGTQQGEAFF. CDR3 coding DNA: TGTGCCAGCCGCCCGTTCGGGACACAACAGGGTGAAGCTTTCTTT.

The sample holds one count of this clone. V gene TRBV10-3 combines with J gene TRBJ2-7; TRBD2 matches at 7 bases. The CDR3 runs 14 residues. Per the germline V gene, CDR1 is ENHRY and CDR2 is SYGVKD. The ends lost 7 bases at V and 3 bases at J; junction bases unmatched: 9. The CDR3 loop reads CAIKERGTNYEQYF. The CDR3 DNA reads as TGTGCCATCAAGGAGCGAGGGACTAACTACGAGCAGTACTTC.

The chain links TRBV6-5 to TRBJ1-3; D not resolved. CDR3 length: 16 amino acids. V gave up 2 bases and J gave up 2 bases, with 13 bases separating them. The germline CDR1 and CDR2 sequences are MNHEY and SVGAGI. In DNA, the CDR3 is TGTGCCAGCAGTTACGACTTTCGGCCTACTGGAAACACCATATATTTT. The encoded protein is CASSYDFRPTGNTIYF.

The chain recombines TRBV7-3 with TRBJ1-2, with D perhaps TRBD1 (6 bases). The length of the CDR3 is 16 residues. Germline values: CDR1 SGHTA, CDR2 FQGTGA. Trimming cost V 5 bases and J 7 bases, with 23 bases left between them. The CDR3 is CASSVGTFAESGGYTF. In DNA form, the CDR3 reads TGTGCCAGCAGCGTCGGGACATTTGCAGAGTCAGGTGGCTACACCTTC.

The chain is built from TRBV11-3 and TRBJ2-2; weak D call: TRBD1 (6 bases). V gave up 5 bases and J gave up 1 base, with 14 bases separating them. The CDR3 consists of 16 residues. Germline V lookup: CDR1 SGHNT, CDR2 YENEEA. The CDR3 here is CASSPRTTGNTGELFF. The CDR3 bases are TGTGCCAGCAGCCCGAGGACGACAGGGAACACCGGGGAGCTGTTTTTT.

Remarks on this clone: An end of the junction does not agree with germline; a read error may underlie this. V is TRBV19 and J is TRBJ2-2; 7 bases map to TRBD1. CDR1 and CDR2 (germline): LNHDA, SQIVND (reference sequence). The length of the CDR3 is 14 residues. CDR3 region: CASTVQGVGGELFF. In DNA form, the CDR3 reads TGTGCTAGTACTGTCCAGGGGGTTGGCGGGGAGCTGTTTTTT.

The chain recombines TRBV3-1 (or the pseudogene TRBV3-2) with TRBJ1-2; possible D gene TRBD1, 6 bases. The CDR3 totals 14 residues. Germline lookup yields CDR1 LGHDT and CDR2 YNNKEL (reference sequence). V was clipped by 3 bases and J by 8 bases, with 16 bases between them. DNA of the CDR3: TGTGCCAGCAGCCATCCCTCCCAGGGGAACGGCTACACCTTC. Its protein is CASSHPSQGNGYTF.

The rearrangement joins TRBV2 to TRBJ2-1; TRBD2 aligns across 7 bases. Germline CDR1 reads SNHLY; CDR2 reads FYNNEI. There are 16 residues in the CDR3. V trimming: 2 bases; J trimming: 5 bases; junction bases outside the gene matches: 9. The CDR3: CASSEPPGTTNNEQFF. In nucleotides, the CDR3 is TGTGCCAGCAGTGAACCCCCCGGGACTACCAACAATGAGCAGTTCTTC. The entire variable domain, with the rest obtained from reference TRBV2 and TRBJ2-1, is as follows: EPEVTQTPSHQVTQMGQEVILRCVPISNHLYFYWYRQILGQKVEFLVSFYNNEISEKSEIFDDQFSVERPDGSNFTLKIRSTKLEDSAMYFCASSEPPGTTNNEQFFGPGTRLTVL.

The chain carries TRBV27 and TRBJ1-1; D not resolved. The V gene lost 6 bases and the J gene lost 1 base, with 9 bases spanning the gap. Germline V gives CDR1 MNHEY, CDR2 SMNVEV (reference sequence). The CDR3 spans 13 residues. The CDR3 protein is CASSPNRNTEAFF. The CDR3 DNA is TGTGCCAGCAGCCCCAACAGGAACACTGAAGCTTTCTTT.

As regards this clone: This sequence may be a read error, since a much larger clone differs from it by one base. The sample contains more than one DNA sequence encoding this CDR3. This sequence joins TRBV3-1 (or the pseudogene TRBV3-2) and TRBJ2-5; the match to TRBD1 covers 8 bases. V trimming: 4 bases; J trimming: 4 bases; junction bases outside the gene matches: 2. The CDR3 runs 13 residues. Germline CDR1 is LGHDT and CDR2 is YNNKEL (reference sequence). The CDR3 loop is CASSRDRGETQYF. In DNA form, the CDR3 reads TGTGCCAGCAGCCGCGACAGGGGAGAGACCCAGTACTTC.